The 10 T cell receptor beta chains given below trace back to one sample, sequenced in a study of shared clonotypes between healthy human individuals (dated by TCRdb to about 2020). Library generation was performed with the immunoSEQ multiplex PCR assay. TCRdb retrieved this table from immuneACCESS and kept in-frame rearrangements only. Not all clones are present; in checked studies, unresolved V genes account for under half, and no reason is known for the remainder. In this sample the table shows about 800,000 clones, around 96% of which occur a single time. The ten largest make up under 0.3% of the sample. CD8 naive samples consisted of CD45RO-negative cells that were positively selected for CCR7, yielding a CD45RA+CCR7+ population without TemRA cells. What was sequenced was naive CD8+ T cells sorted from blood. Explained via the paper, the cell subset or site label denotes: CD45RA+CCR7+. The receptor set was obtained from a man aged 30 to 39 in good health.

The rearrangement links TRBV2 to TRBJ2-3, with 8 bases lining up with TRBD2. With V trimmed by 1 base and J by 0 bases, 3 bases remained unmatched. Germline V gives CDR1 SNHLY, CDR2 FYNNEI. This CDR3 spans 16 amino acids. CDR3 loop: CASSEELAASTDTQYF. The DNA for the CDR3 is TGTGCCAGCAGTGAAGAACTAGCGGCTAGCACAGATACGCAGTATTTT.

V is TRBV19 and J is TRBJ1-5, with D uncertain. Per the germline V gene, CDR1 is LNHDA and CDR2 is SQIVND (reference sequence). The CDR3 covers 14 residues. The V and J ends lost 4 bases and 0 bases respectively, with 7 bases between them. The CDR3 is CASSNRGSNQPQHF. The CDR3 DNA follows: TGTGCCAGTAGTAACCGGGGTAGCAATCAGCCCCAGCATTTT.

The chain combines TRBV19 with TRBJ1-1, with TRBD1 identical over 7 bases. The CDR3 consists of 15 residues. Germline-derived CDR1 and CDR2 are LNHDA and SQIVND (reference sequence). The V gene end was trimmed by 5 bases and the J gene end by 1 base; junction bases not matched to a gene: 7. The CDR3 DNA reads TGTGCCAGTAGTGGGTCAGGGGGGGAGAACACTGAAGCTTTCTTT. As protein: CASSGSGGENTEAFF.

The genes are TRBV29-1 and TRBJ2-7; D is perhaps TRBD2 (5 bases). Germline V gene lookup returns CDR1 SQVTM and CDR2 ANQGSEA. The ends were cut back, 4 bases at V and 3 bases at J, with 7 bases in the middle. There are 11 residues in the CDR3. The CDR3 protein is CSVGGYYEQYF. The CDR3 DNA reads TGCAGCGTTGGAGGGTACTACGAGCAGTACTTC.

This clone showed up just a few times. The chain couples TRBV6-1 to TRBJ1-4, with 9 bases lining up with TRBD1. Trimming removed 5 bases from V and 10 bases from J; junction bases left unmatched: 11. The CDR3 extends over 15 amino acids. Germline lookup yields CDR1 MNHNS and CDR2 SASEGT. The CDR3 loop reads CASSPAGTGFIKLFF. Written as DNA, the CDR3 is TGTGCCAGCAGTCCCGCCGGGACAGGGTTCATAAAACTGTTTTTT.

The chain uses TRBV11-2 and TRBJ2-7, with D unclear. The CDR3 contains 15 residues. Per germline, CDR1 SGHAT and CDR2 FQNNGV. Trimming shortened V by 0 bases and J by 0 bases, and 9 bases separated the two germline ends. CDR3 region: CASSLEFADSYEQYF. As DNA, the CDR3 is TGTGCCAGCAGCTTAGAATTCGCGGACTCCTACGAGCAGTACTTC.

The V call is TRBV7-2, the J call TRBJ2-7, with a possible D match to TRBD2 (6 bases). The CDR3 sequence is 12 residues long. The germline V gene has CDR1 SGHTA and CDR2 FQGNSA. V dropped 5 bases and J dropped 4 bases, with 9 bases sitting between them. CDR3 nucleotide sequence: TGTGCCAGCAGCCCGCTAGCGTACGAGCAGTACTTC. Its protein product is CASSPLAYEQYF.

The V call is TRBV9, the J call TRBJ2-1; D may be TRBD1 (6 bases). V was trimmed by 1 base and J by 5 bases, leaving 25 bases between them. CDR1 is SGDLS, CDR2 YYNGEE, per germline. The length of the CDR3 is 19 residues. In DNA, the CDR3 is TGTGCCAGCAGCGTACCGAAGGTGTCACGGGACAATTTGCACAATGAGCAGTTCTTC. Its translation is CASSVPKVSRDNLHNEQFF.

The J gene is TRBJ1-5, the V gene TRBV6-1, with D unclear. CDR1 is MNHNS, CDR2 SASEGT, per germline. V shed 5 bases and J shed 1 base, with 12 bases lying between them. The CDR3 runs to 15 residues. CDR3 coding DNA: TGTGCCAGCAGTTCCCCCCAACGGAGCAATCAGCCCCAGCATTTT. It translates to CASSSPQRSNQPQHF.

The chain couples TRBV29-1 to TRBJ2-2; D might be TRBD2 (6 bases). V dropped 1 base and J dropped 5 bases, with 11 bases sitting between them. Germline CDR1 and CDR2: SQVTM and ANQGSEA. The CDR3 is 14 residues long. For the CDR3, the DNA is TGCAGCGTTGAAGTGGCGGGACGTACCGGGGAGCTGTTTTTT. Its translation: CSVEVAGRTGELFF.